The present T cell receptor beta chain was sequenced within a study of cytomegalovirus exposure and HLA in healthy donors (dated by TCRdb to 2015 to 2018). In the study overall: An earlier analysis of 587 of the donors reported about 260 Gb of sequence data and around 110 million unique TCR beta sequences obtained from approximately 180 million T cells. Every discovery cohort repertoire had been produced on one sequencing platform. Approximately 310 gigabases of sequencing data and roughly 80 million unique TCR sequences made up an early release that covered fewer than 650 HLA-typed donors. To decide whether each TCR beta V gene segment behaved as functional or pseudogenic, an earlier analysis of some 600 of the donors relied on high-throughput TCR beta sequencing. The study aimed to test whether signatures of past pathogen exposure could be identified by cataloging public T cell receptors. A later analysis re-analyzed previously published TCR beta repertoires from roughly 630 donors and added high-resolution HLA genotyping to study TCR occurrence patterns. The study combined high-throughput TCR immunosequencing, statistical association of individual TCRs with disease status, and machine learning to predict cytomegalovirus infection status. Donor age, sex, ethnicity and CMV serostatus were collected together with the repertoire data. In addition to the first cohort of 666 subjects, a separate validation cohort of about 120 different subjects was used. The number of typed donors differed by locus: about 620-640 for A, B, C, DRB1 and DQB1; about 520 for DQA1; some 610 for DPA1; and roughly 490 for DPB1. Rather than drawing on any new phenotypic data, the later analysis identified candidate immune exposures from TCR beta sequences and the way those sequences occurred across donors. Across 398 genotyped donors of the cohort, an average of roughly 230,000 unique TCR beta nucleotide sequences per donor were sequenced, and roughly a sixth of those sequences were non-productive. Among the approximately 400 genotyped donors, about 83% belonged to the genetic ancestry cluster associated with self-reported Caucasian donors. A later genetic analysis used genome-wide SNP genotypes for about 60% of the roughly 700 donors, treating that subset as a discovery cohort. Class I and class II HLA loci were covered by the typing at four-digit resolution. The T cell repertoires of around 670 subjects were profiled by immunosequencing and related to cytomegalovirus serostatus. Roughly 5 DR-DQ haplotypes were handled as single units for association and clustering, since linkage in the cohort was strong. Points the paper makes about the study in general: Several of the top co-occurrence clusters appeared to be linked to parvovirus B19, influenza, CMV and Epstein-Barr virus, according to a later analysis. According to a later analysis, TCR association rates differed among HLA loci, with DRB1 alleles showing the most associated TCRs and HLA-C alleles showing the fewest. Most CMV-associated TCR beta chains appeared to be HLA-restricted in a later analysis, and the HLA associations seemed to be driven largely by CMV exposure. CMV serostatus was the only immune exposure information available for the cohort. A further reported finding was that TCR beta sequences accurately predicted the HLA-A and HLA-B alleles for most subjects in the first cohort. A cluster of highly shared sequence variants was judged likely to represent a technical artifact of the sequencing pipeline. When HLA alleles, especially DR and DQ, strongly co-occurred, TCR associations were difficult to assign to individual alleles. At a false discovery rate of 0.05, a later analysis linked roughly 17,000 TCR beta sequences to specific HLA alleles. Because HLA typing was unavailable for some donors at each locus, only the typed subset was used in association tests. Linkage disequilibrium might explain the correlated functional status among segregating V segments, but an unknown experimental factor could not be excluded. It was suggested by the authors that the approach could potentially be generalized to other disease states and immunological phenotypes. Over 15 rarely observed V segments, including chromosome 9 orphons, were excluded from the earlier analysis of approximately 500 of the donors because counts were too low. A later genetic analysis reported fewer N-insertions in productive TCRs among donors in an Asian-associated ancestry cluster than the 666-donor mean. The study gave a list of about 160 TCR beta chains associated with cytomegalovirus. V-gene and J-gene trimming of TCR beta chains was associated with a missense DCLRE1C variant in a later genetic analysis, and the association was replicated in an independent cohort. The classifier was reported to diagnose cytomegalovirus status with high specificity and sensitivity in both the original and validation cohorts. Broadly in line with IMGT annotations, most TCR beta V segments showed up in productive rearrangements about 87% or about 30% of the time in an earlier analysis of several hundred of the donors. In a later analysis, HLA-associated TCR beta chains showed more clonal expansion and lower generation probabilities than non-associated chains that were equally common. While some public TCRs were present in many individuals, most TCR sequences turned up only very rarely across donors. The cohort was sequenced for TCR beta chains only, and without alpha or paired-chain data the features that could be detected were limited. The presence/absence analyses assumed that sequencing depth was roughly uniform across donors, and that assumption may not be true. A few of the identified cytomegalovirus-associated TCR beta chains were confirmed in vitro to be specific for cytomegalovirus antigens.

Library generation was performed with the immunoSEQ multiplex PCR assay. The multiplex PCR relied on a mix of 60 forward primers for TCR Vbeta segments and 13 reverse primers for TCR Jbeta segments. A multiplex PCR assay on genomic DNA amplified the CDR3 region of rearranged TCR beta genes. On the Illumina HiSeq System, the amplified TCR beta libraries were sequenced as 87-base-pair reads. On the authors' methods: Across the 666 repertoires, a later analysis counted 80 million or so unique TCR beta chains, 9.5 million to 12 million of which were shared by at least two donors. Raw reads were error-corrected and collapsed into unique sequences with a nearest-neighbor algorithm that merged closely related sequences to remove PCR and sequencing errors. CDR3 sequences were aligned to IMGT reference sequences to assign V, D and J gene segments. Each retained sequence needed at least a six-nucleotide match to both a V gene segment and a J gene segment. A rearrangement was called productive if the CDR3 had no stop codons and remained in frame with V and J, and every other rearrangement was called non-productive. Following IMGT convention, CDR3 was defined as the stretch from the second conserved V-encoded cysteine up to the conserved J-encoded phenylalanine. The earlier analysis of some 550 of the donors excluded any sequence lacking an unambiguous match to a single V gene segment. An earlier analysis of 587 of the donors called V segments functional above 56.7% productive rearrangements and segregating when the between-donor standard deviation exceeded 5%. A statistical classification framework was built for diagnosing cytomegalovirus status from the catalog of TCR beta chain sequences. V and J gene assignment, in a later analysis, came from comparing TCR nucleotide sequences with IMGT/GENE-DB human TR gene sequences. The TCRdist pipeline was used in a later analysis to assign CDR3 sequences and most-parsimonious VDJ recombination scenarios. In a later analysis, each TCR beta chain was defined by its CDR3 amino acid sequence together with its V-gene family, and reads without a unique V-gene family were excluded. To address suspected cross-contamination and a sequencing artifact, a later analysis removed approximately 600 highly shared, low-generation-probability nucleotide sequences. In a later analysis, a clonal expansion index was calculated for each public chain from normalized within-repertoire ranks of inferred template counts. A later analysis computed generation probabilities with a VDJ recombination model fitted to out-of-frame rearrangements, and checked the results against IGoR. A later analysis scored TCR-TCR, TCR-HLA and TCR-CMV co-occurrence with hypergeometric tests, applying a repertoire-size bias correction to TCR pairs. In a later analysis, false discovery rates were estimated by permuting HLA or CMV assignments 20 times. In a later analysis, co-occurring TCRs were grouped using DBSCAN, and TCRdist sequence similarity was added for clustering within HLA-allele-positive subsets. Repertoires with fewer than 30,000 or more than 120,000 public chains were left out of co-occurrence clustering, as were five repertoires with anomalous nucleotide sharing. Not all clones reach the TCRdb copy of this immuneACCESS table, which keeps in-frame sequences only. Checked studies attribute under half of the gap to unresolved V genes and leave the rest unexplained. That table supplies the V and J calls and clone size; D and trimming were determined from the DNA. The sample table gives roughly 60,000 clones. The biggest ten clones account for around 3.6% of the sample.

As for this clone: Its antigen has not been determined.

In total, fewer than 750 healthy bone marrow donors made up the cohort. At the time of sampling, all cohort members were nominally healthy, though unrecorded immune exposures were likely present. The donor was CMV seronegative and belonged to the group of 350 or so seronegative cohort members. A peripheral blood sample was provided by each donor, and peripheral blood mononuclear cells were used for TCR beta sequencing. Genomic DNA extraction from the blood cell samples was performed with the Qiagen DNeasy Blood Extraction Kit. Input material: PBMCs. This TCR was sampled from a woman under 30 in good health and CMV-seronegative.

The DNA sequence is as follows: TGCGCCAGCAGCCCTCCCGGGGAAGACCTCTATGGCTACACCTTC. Its product reads: CASSPPGEDLYGYTF. The chain links TRBV4-1 with TRBJ1-2, with the D segment identity uncertain. Reading from cysteine to phenylalanine, the CDR3 counts 15 amino acids. Of the read, only the CDR3 DNA is kept; its 45 bases are in frame from base 1. Between the V and J ends, shortened by 4 bases and 4 bases respectively, the junction contains 16 bases. CDR1 and CDR2 (MGHRA, YSYEKL) derive from the germline V gene.